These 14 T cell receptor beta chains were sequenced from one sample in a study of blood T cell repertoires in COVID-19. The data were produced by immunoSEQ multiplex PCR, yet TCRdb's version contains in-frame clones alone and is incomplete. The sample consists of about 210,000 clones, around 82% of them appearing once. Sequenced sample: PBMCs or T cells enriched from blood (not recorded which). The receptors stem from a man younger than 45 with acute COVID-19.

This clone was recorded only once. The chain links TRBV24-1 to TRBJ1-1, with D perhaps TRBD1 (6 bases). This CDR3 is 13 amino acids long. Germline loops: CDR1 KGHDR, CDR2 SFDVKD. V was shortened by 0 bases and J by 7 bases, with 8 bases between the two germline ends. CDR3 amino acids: CATSDLPGDEAFF. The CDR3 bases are TGTGCCACCAGTGATTTGCCAGGGGATGAAGCTTTCTTT.

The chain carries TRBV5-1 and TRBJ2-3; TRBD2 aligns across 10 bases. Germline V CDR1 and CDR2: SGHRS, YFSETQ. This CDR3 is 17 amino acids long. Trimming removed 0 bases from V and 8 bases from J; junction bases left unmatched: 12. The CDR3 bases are TGCGCCAGCAGCTTGGCCCTAAGCGGGGGGGCCGGGTTTACGCAGTATTTT. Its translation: CASSLALSGGAGFTQYF.

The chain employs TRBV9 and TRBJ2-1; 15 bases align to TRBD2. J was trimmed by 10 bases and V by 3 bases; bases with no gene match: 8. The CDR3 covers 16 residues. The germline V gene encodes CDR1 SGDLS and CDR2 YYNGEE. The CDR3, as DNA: TGTGCCAGCAGCGCCCGACCGGGACTAGCGGGGGGAGAGCAGTTCTTC. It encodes CASSARPGLAGGEQFF.

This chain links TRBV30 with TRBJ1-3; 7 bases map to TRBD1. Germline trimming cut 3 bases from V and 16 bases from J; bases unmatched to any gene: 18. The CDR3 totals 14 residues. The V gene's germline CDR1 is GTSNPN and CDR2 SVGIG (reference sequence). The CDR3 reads CAWSPYVPGTASYF. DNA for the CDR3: TGTGCCTGGAGCCCGTACGTACCCGGGACAGCAAGTTATTTT.

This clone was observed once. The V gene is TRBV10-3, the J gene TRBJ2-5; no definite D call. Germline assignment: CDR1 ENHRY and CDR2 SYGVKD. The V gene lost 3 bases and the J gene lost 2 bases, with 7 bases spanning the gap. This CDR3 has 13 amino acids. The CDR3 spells CAISDGLQETQYF. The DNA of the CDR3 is TGTGCCATCAGTGATGGGCTTCAAGAGACCCAGTACTTC.

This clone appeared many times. The CDR3 reads CASSHTVGDSSYEQYF. In DNA form, the CDR3 reads TGTGCCAGCAGCCACACAGTGGGTGACAGCTCCTACGAGCAGTACTTC. This chain joins TRBV28 and TRBJ2-7, with D possibly TRBD1 on 5 matching bases. V was pared by 6 bases and J by 0 bases, with 18 bases between. CDR3 length: 16 residues. In germline, CDR1 is MDHEN, CDR2 SYDVKM.

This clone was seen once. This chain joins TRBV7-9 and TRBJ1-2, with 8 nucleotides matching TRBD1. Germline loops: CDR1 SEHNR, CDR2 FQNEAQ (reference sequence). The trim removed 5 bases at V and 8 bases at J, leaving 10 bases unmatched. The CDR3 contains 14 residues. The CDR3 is CASSPGQALHGYTF. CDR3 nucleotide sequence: TGTGCCAGCAGCCCGGGACAGGCCCTACACGGCTACACCTTC.

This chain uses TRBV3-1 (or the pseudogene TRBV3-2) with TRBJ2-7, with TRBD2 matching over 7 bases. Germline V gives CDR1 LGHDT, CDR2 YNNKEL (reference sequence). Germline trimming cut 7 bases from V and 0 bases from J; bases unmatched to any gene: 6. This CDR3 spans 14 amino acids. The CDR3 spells CASNLGGSSYEQYF. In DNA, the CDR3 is TGTGCCAGCAACCTCGGGGGGAGCTCCTACGAGCAGTACTTC.

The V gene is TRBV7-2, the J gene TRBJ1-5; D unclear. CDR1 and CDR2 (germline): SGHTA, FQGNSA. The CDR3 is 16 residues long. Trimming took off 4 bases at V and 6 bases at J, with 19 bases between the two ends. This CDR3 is CASSYNIGLSRQPQHF. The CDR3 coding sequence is TGTGCCAGCAGCTATAACATAGGACTCTCACGTCAGCCCCAGCATTTT.

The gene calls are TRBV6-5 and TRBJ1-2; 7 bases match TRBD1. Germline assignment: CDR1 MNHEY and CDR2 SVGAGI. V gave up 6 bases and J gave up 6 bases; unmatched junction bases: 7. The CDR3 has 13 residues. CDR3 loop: CASRAEDRNGYTF. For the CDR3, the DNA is TGTGCCAGCAGAGCAGAGGACAGGAATGGCTACACCTTC.

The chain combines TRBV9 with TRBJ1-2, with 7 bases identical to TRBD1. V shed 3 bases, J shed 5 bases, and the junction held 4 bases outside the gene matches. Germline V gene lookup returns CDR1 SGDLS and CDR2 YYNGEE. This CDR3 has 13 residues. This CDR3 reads CASSGGQRYGYTF. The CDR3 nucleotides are TGTGCCAGCAGCGGGGGACAGCGGTATGGCTACACCTTC.

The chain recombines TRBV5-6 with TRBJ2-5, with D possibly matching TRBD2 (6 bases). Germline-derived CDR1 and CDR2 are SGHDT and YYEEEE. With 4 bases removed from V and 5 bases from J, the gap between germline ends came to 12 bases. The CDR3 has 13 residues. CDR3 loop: CASSLTSSETQYF. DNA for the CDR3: TGTGCCAGCAGCCTGACTAGTAGTGAGACCCAGTACTTC. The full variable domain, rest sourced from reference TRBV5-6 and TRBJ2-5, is DAGVTQSPTHLIKTRGQQVTLRCSPKSGHDTVSWYQQALGQGPQFIFQYYEEEERQRGNFPDRFSGHQFPNYSSELNVNALLLGDSALYLCASSLTSSETQYFGPGTRLLVL.

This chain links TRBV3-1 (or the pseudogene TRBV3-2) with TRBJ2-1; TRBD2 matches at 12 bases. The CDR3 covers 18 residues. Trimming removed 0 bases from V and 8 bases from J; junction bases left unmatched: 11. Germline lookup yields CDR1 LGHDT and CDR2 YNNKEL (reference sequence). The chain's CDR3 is CASSQDTSGGPVVDEQFF. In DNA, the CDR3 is TGTGCCAGCAGCCAAGATACTAGCGGGGGGCCAGTAGTTGATGAGCAGTTCTTC.

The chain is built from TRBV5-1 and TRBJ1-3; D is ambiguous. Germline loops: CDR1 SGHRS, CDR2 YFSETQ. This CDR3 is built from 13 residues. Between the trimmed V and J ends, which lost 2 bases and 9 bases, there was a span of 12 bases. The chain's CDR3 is CASSLSGLSTIYF. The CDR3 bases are TGCGCCAGCAGCTTATCGGGTTTGAGCACCATATATTTT.